One sample yielded the 25 T cell receptor beta chains listed below, sequenced in a study of chemoradiotherapy in HPV16-positive cancers. TCRdb's table, derived via immunoSEQ multiplex PCR, lists solely in-frame clones and lacks some. The sample consists of thousands of clones, 81% of them appearing once. This specimen was tumor tissue, taken from a patient who underwent chemoradiotherapy. These receptors were obtained from a human donor with HPV-associated anogenital cancer.

The chain recombines TRBV7-8 with TRBJ2-1, with 9 bases aligning to TRBD1. V lost 3 bases, J lost 6 bases, and 6 bases stayed unmatched. Germline V gene sequence: CDR1 SGHVS, CDR2 FQNEAQ. This CDR3 is built from 15 residues. CDR3 DNA: TGTGCCAGCAGCTTCAGGGGACAGGGTACCAATGAGCAGTTCTTC. Its protein is CASSFRGQGTNEQFF. The full variable domain, its missing parts supplied by reference TRBV7-8 and TRBJ2-1, is GAGVSQSPRYKVAKRGQDVALRCDPISGHVSLFWYQQALGQGPEFLTYFQNEAQLDKSGLPSDRFFAERPEGSVSTLKIQRTQQEDSAVYLCASSFRGQGTNEQFFGPGTRLTVL.

The chain recombines TRBV6-6 with TRBJ2-1; the match to TRBD1 covers 9 bases. The germline V gene encodes CDR1 MNHNY and CDR2 SVGAGI (reference sequence). Trimming removed 5 bases from V and 4 bases from J; junction bases left unmatched: 3. CDR3 length: 14 amino acids. The CDR3 region is CASSRGTGYNEQFF. CDR3 nucleotide sequence: TGTGCCAGCAGTCGCGGGACAGGGTACAATGAGCAGTTCTTC.

CDR3 DNA: TGTGCCAGCTCACCACTTAACAGCCAGAGCTCTGGAAACACCATATATTTT. Translating it yields CASSPLNSQSSGNTIYF. The chain links TRBV18 to TRBJ1-3; D call uncertain. CDR3 length: 17 amino acids. V lost 1 base and J 0 bases, leaving 13 bases between the germline ends. CDR1 and CDR2 from the germline V gene are KGHSH and LQKENI. The full variable domain, in which reference TRBV18 and TRBJ1-3 provide the parts outside the CDR3, is NAGVMQNPRHLVRRRGQEARLRCSPMKGHSHVYWYRQLPEEGLKFMVYLQKENIIDESGMPKERFSAEFPKEGPSILRIQQVVRGDSAAYFCASSPLNSQSSGNTIYFGEGSWLTVV.

This clone appeared a single time. V gene TRBV9 combines with J gene TRBJ1-5; tentative D call: TRBD1 (5 bases). The germline V gene encodes CDR1 SGDLS and CDR2 YYNGEE. The CDR3 is 15 residues long. V lost 4 bases, J lost 3 bases, and 14 bases lay in between. The CDR3 coding sequence is TGTGCCAGCAGCCCCCGGGACGGTAACAATCAGCCCCAGCATTTT. Translating it yields CASSPRDGNNQPQHF.

This clone showed up just once. The rearrangement links TRBV5-6 to TRBJ1-2, with a possible D match to TRBD1 (6 bases). V was trimmed by 4 bases and J by 8 bases, leaving 18 bases between them. Germline V gene sequence: CDR1 SGHDT, CDR2 YYEEEE. This CDR3 contains 14 residues. In DNA form, the CDR3 reads TGTGCCAGCAGCCCCTGGACAGTCTATGGAGGCTACACCTTC. This translates into CASSPWTVYGGYTF.

V and J are TRBV5-4 and TRBJ2-7; the D is unclear. Germline assignment: CDR1 SGHNT and CDR2 YYREEE (reference sequence). Trimming took 0 bases from V and 5 from J, leaving 6 bases between them. This CDR3 is built from 12 residues. The CDR3 sequence is CASSLVTDEQYF. CDR3 DNA: TGTGCCAGCAGCTTGGTAACCGACGAGCAGTACTTC.

The J gene is TRBJ1-2, the V gene TRBV5-6; D is possibly TRBD1 (6 bases). The germline V and J ends were trimmed by 4 bases and 9 bases, with 16 bases remaining between them. The CDR3 sequence is 13 residues long. The V gene's germline CDR1 is SGHDT and CDR2 YYEEEE. The CDR3 DNA sequence: TGTGCCAGCAGCACACCGGGGGGGCGTCGCTACACCTTC. Its protein product is CASSTPGGRRYTF.

In its sample, this clone was seen a few times. The chain combines TRBV19 with TRBJ1-5; D is ambiguous. Germline V gene data show CDR1 as LNHDA and CDR2 as SQIVND (reference sequence). V lost 3 bases, J lost 4 bases, and 10 bases lay in between. The CDR3 runs to 14 residues. In DNA form, the CDR3 reads TGTGCCAGTAGTATCGCCAGCCATAATCAGCCCCAGCATTTT. This encodes CASSIASHNQPQHF.

V usage is TRBV19 and J usage is TRBJ1-1; D might be TRBD1 (5 bases). V shed 10 bases and J shed 2 bases, with 29 bases lying between them. The length of the CDR3 is 18 residues. Germline assignment: CDR1 LNHDA and CDR2 SQIVND (reference sequence). The CDR3 loop reads CATTTMTEKTLDNTEAFF. The CDR3 DNA is TGTGCCACCACTACCATGACAGAGAAAACCCTTGATAACACTGAAGCTTTCTTT.

This chain links TRBV2 with TRBJ2-7; D unclear. Germline V lookup: CDR1 SNHLY, CDR2 FYNNEI. This CDR3 region has 11 residues. With 5 bases removed from V and 6 bases from J, the gap between germline ends came to 8 bases. The DNA for the CDR3 is TGTGCCAGCAGTCTGATGGGCGAGCAGTACTTC. It codes for CASSLMGEQYF.

Here the CDR3 reads CASSLEGTAGSYEQYF. CDR3 in DNA: TGCGCCAGCAGCTTGGAGGGTACGGCAGGGTCCTACGAGCAGTACTTC. J is TRBJ2-5 and V is TRBV5-1, with D tentatively TRBD1 (5 bases). The DNA end lines up better with TRBJ2-7; the J call may be wrong. The CDR3 extends over 16 amino acids. The germline V gene encodes CDR1 SGHRS and CDR2 YFSETQ.

This clone has just a few counts. V usage is TRBV30 and J usage is TRBJ2-7; the D is unclear. V was shortened by 2 bases and J by 1 base, with 9 bases between the two germline ends. Germline V lookup: CDR1 GTSNPN, CDR2 SVGIG (reference sequence). The CDR3 is 13 residues long. The CDR3 spells CAWSRSRSYEQYF. DNA for the CDR3: TGTGCCTGGAGTCGCTCCAGGTCCTACGAGCAGTACTTC.

This chain joins TRBV30 and TRBJ1-1, with D uncertain. Germline-derived CDR1 and CDR2 are GTSNPN and SVGIG (reference sequence). This CDR3 comprises 14 residues. The V and J ends lost 2 bases and 5 bases respectively, with 15 bases between them. The CDR3 DNA reads TGTGCCTGGAGTAAGGAGGGTCTTCAAACTGAAGCTTTCTTT. This gives the protein CAWSKEGLQTEAFF.

The chain combines TRBV19 with TRBJ2-1; 8 bases line up with TRBD2. Germline CDR1 LNHDA, CDR2 SQIVND (reference sequence). There are 14 residues in the CDR3. CDR3 loop: CGSQRELGDNEQFF. The DNA for the CDR3 is TGTGGTTCCCAGCGGGAGTTAGGCGACAATGAGCAGTTCTTC.

The chain combines TRBV6-5 with TRBJ1-1; the D is unclear. The V and J ends lost 6 bases and 4 bases respectively, with 15 bases between them. In germline, CDR1 is MNHEY, CDR2 SVGAGI. The CDR3 spans 14 residues. This CDR3 reads CASSPSRAATEAFF. CDR3 nucleotide sequence: TGTGCCAGCAGCCCTAGTAGGGCAGCCACTGAAGCTTTCTTT.

The chain links TRBV28 to TRBJ1-5, with D perhaps TRBD1 (5 bases). CDR1 is MDHEN, CDR2 SYDVKM, per germline. The CDR3 sequence is 15 residues long. V lost 4 bases and J 6 bases, leaving 16 bases between the germline ends. CDR3 coding DNA: TGTGCCAGCAGTTCCGACCAGGGAACGGGTCAGCCCCAGCATTTT. It codes for CASSSDQGTGQPQHF.

The V and J genes are TRBV7-6 and TRBJ2-1; D is tentatively TRBD1 or TRBD2 (5 bases each). The CDR3 length is 13 residues. V lost 3 bases, J lost 10 bases, and 13 bases lay in between. Germline V lookup: CDR1 SGHVS, CDR2 FNYEAQ. This CDR3 reads CASSFRQRDEQFF. CDR3 DNA: TGTGCCAGCAGCTTCCGGCAGAGGGACGAGCAGTTCTTC. Full variable domain (rest looked up from reference TRBV7-6 and TRBJ2-1): GAGVSQSPRYKVTKRGQDVALRCDPISGHVSLYWYRQALGQGPEFLTYFNYEAQQDKSGLPNDRFSAERPEGSISTLTIQRTEQRDSAMYRCASSFRQRDEQFFGPGTRLTVL.

The chain combines TRBV11-3 with TRBJ1-6, with no clear D. Germline V gives CDR1 SGHNT, CDR2 YENEEA. The V end lost 1 base, the J end lost 8 bases, and 3 bases lay between the germline ends. This CDR3 has 12 residues. The CDR3 loop is CASSLGYSPLHF. DNA of the CDR3: TGTGCCAGCAGCTTAGGCTATTCACCCCTCCACTTT. Full variable domain (missing parts from reference TRBV11-3 and TRBJ1-6): EAGVVQSPRYKIIEKKQPVAFWCNPISGHNTLYWYLQNLGQGPELLIRYENEEAVDDSQLPKDRFSAERLKGVDSTLKIQPAELGDSAVYLCASSLGYSPLHFGNGTRLTVT.

The chain is built from TRBV19 and TRBJ1-5, with D maybe TRBD1 (5 bases). The V end lost 5 bases, the J end lost 2 bases, and 10 bases lay between the germline ends. CDR1 is LNHDA, CDR2 SQIVND, per germline (reference sequence). The CDR3 has 14 amino acids. CDR3 amino acids: CASSPWGRNQPQHF. CDR3 in DNA: TGTGCCAGTAGTCCATGGGGACGCAATCAGCCCCAGCATTTT.

CDR3 nucleotide sequence: TGTGCCAGCAGCGTAGGCGGTACGCAGTATTTT. This encodes CASSVGGTQYF. The gene calls are TRBV9 and TRBJ2-3; unclear D gene. The ends were cut back, 0 bases at V and 8 bases at J, with 4 bases in the middle. The germline gives CDR1 SGDLS, CDR2 YYNGEE. The CDR3 is made up of 11 amino acids.

Written as DNA, the CDR3 is TGTGCCAGCAGCCCACAGAACACCGGGGAGCTGTTTTTT. Translating gives CASSPQNTGELFF. The gene calls are TRBV7-2 and TRBJ2-2; D remains unclear. The CDR3 has 13 residues. V lost 5 bases and J 1 base, leaving 5 bases between the germline ends. CDR1 is SGHTA, CDR2 FQGNSA, per germline.

The chain has TRBV5-1 and TRBJ2-3, with D perhaps being TRBD1 or TRBD2 (6 bases each). The germline V gene encodes CDR1 SGHRS and CDR2 YFSETQ. This CDR3 contains 15 residues. The ends were cut back, 0 bases at V and 2 bases at J, with 10 bases in the middle. CDR3 sequence (DNA): TGCGCCAGCAGCTTGGAGGAGGGGGACACAGATACGCAGTATTTT. Encoded protein: CASSLEEGDTDTQYF.

This chain joins TRBV6-1 and TRBJ1-1, with a tentative D call TRBD1 (5 bases). This CDR3 spans 13 amino acids. CDR1 is MNHNS and CDR2 is SASEGT in the germline V gene. Between the trimmed V and J ends, which lost 4 bases and 3 bases, there was a span of 9 bases. The CDR3 spells CASSVGGYTEAFF. CDR3 DNA: TGTGCCAGCAGTGTTGGGGGGTACACTGAAGCTTTCTTT.

This chain uses TRBV27 with TRBJ1-5; TRBD1 matches at 7 bases. V dropped 2 bases and J dropped 7; count of bases not matched to a gene: 17. This CDR3 comprises 18 residues. The germline V gene has CDR1 MNHEY and CDR2 SMNVEV (reference sequence). The CDR3 here is CASSLTPGGWGAGQPQHF. CDR3 coding DNA: TGTGCCAGCAGTTTAACTCCAGGGGGTTGGGGTGCGGGCCAGCCCCAGCATTTT.

The CDR3 loop is CASSSRDIQYF. The CDR3 region has the DNA TGTGCCAGCAGCTCGCGGGACATTCAGTACTTC. J is TRBJ2-4 and V is TRBV11-2; possible D gene TRBD2, 5 bases. The CDR3 sequence is 11 residues long. V gave up 4 bases and J gave up 8 bases, with 6 bases separating them. Germline V gene sequence: CDR1 SGHAT, CDR2 FQNNGV.